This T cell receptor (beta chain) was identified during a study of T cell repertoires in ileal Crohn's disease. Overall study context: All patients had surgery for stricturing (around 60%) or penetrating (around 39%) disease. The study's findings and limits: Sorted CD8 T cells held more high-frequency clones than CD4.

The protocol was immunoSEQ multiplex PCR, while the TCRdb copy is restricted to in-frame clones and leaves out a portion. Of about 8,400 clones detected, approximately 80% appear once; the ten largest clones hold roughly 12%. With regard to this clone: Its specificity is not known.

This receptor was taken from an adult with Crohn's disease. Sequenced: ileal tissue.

The CDR3 region is CASSQDARTGRALAGIDEQFF. For the CDR3, the DNA is TGTGCCAGCAGCCAAGATGCTAGGACTGGCCGCGCGCTAGCGGGAATCGATGAGCAGTTCTTC. The chain has TRBV4-2 and TRBJ2-1; 9 nucleotides line up with TRBD2. Trimming removed 0 bases from V and 8 bases from J; junction bases left unmatched: 23. Germline CDR1 LGHNA, CDR2 YNFKEQ. This CDR3 spans 21 amino acids.